This TCR beta chain is drawn from a study of blood T cell repertoires in COVID-19. Study-wide background: Both acute and convalescent COVID-19 samples were obtained from the United States, Italy and Spain. PBMCs, B-cell-depleted T cells, or T cells were the source of the cDNA or gDNA that made up the material.

Authors' data handling: Amplification of reference gene primers provided the estimated nucleated cell counts. The table came from immunoSEQ multiplex PCR; TCRdb's copy has only in-frame clones and leaves some out. V and J calls and clone size are those listed in that table; D and trimming were worked out from the DNA. The data show nearly 80,000 clones, about four fifths seen once. This CDR3 is 16 amino acids long. V lost 4 bases and J 14 bases, leaving 24 bases between the germline ends. Germline CDR1 MGHRA, CDR2 YSYEKL. The sample comprised peripheral blood. The source of this sequence is a man between 45 and 60 years old with acute or convalescent COVID-19. V is TRBV4-1 and J is TRBJ1-6, with D perhaps matching TRBD1 (5 bases). CDR3 sequence (DNA): TGCGCCAGCAGCCCTTTTGGATTGACAGACACGGGCACCCTCCACTTT. Protein sequence: CASSPFGLTDTGTLHF.